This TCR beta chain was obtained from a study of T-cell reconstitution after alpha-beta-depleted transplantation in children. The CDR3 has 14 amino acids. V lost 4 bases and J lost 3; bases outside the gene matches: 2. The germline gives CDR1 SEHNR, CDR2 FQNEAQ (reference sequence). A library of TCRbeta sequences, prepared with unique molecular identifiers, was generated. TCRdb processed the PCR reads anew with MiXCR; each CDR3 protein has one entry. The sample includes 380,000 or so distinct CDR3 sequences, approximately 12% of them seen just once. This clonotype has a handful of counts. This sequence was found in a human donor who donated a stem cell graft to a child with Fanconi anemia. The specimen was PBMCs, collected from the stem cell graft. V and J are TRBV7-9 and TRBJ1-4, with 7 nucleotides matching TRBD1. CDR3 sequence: CASSYRGANEKLFF. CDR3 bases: TGTGCCAGCAGCTACAGGGGTGCTAATGAAAAACTGTTTTTT.